A selection of T cell receptor beta chains follows, all from one sample in a study of blood T cells in healthy people across ages. TCRdb reprocessed the 5' RACE reads with MiXCR, giving one entry per CDR3 protein. The repertoire holds roughly 2 million distinct CDR3 sequences, with around half as singletons. Sequencing was performed on blood. These receptors all come from a woman aged 40 to 49 in good health. The CDR3 runs from the conserved cysteine through the conserved F or W. Fields, in order: CDR3 length, V gene, CDR3 protein.

>17|TRBV20-1
CSARGPVDRGYDSPLHF
>15|TRBV28
CASRTGGTGYNEQYF
>14|TRBV25-1
CASLAGRTPNEQFF
>20|TRBV7-9
CASSWYAGTGEILKPYEQYF
>14|TRBV5-1
CASSSWLDSYEQYF
>16|TRBV20-1
CSASRGSWVDGYEQYF
>13|TRBV27
CASSSGPSYGYTF
>12|TRBV27
CASRRTGDEQFF
>14|TRBV6-5
CASSPDRAREGYTF
>16|TRBV28
CASSLWVGQGNQPQHF
>16|TRBV7-9
CASSSLGGRPINEQFF
>13|TRBV20-1
CSALDSRGSGYTF
>13|TRBV6-2/TRBV6-3
CASSDMGGYEQFF
>17|TRBV7-8
CASGLGLAGGLWYEQYF
>16|TRBV4-1
CASSQVLSSPNYGYTF
>15|TRBV5-1
CASSLDTNRGSPLHF
>14|TRBV7-3
CASSLFATNEKLFF
>17|TRBV9
CASSPPTGVSGTDTQYF
>16|TRBV27
CASRYVSGGTYNEQFF
>14|TRBV9
CASSVDAATGEQFF
>17|TRBV15
CATSREGHLPSTDTQYF
>18|TRBV3-1
CASSQVRAGGSPGSPLHF
>16|TRBV4-1
CASSLQQGAVTGELFF
>21|TRBV20-1
CSARVLPITSGGPRWGETQYF
>16|TRBV6-2/TRBV6-3
CASSYSRGSPYNEQYF
>16|TRBV7-2
CASSSTGEGLEETQFF
>16|TRBV6-2/TRBV6-3
CASRRDRGLSSEKLFF
>12|TRBV28
CASESSLNEQFF
>15|TRBV6-4
CASSAVGGGQETQYF
>15|TRBV27
CASKGLNPPRQPQHF
>15|TRBV7-9
CASSSTGQDAETQYF
>15|TRBV5-6
CASSPAPGQGDEQFF
>16|TRBV5-1
CASSSGQGALEEKLFF
>13|TRBV28
CASTGGVVNEQYF
>15|TRBV4-1
CASSQDRGGRGGYTF
>16|TRBV12-3/TRBV12-4
CASSFGGLATYNEQYF